These T cell receptor beta chains were read from a single sample in a study of OX40 agonist ivuxolimab in advanced cancers. Assay used: immunoSEQ multiplex PCR; TCRdb lists only in-frame clones, some missing. Seen here are 45,000 to 55,000 clones, approximately 88% observed once, and the top ten hold around 1.1%. The sample consisted of CD4+ or CD8+ T cells sorted from blood, taken in a trial of the OX40 agonist ivuxolimab. Every receptor here comes from an adult with an advanced solid tumor such as melanoma, head and neck, liver or kidney cancer. Each CDR3 is given with its conserved first and last residue. The D gene is left open where the match is weak. Where a row states a size, it is once, few, many or the class of an expanded clone; other rows omit it.

clone size	V gene	D gene	J gene	CDR3 length	CDR3 protein	CDR3 DNA
-	TRBV2	-	TRBJ1-2	11	CASSPDYGYTF	TGTGCCAGCAGCCCGGACTATGGCTACACCTTC
-	TRBV6-5	-	TRBJ2-1	15	CASSYSIRLGREQFF	TGTGCCAGCAGTTACTCTATAAGGTTGGGGAGGGAGCAGTTCTTC
-	TRBV2	-	TRBJ1-1	12	CASSLDSAEAFF	TGTGCCAGCAGTTTAGACAGCGCTGAAGCTTTCTTT
-	TRBV18	TRBD1	TRBJ1-1	15	CASSPSTGAGTEAFF	TGTGCCAGCTCACCTAGCACAGGGGCTGGCACTGAAGCTTTCTTT
-	TRBV6-5	TRBD2	TRBJ2-3	15	CASSLREGHLDTQYF	TGTGCCAGCAGTTTGCGGGAGGGCCATCTAGATACGCAGTATTTT
-	TRBV7-8	-	TRBJ1-2	15	CASSPRRQGTYGYTF	TGTGCCAGCAGCCCCCGCCGGCAGGGCACCTATGGCTACACCTTC
-	TRBV5-1	TRBD2	TRBJ2-3	16	CASSLTSGRAGDTQYF	TGCGCCAGCAGCCTGACTAGCGGGAGGGCTGGAGATACGCAGTATTTT
few	TRBV6-5	-	TRBJ1-2	15	CASSYSPGTNYGYTF	TGTGCCAGCAGTTACTCTCCGGGGACTAACTATGGCTACACCTTC
-	TRBV30	-	TRBJ2-1	14	CAWSVSTIYNEQFF	TGTGCCTGGAGTGTATCGACTATTTACAATGAGCAGTTCTTC
-	TRBV5-4	-	TRBJ2-1	16	CASSLVLGGPFNEQFF	TGTGCCAGCAGCTTGGTTTTGGGGGGACCTTTCAATGAGCAGTTCTTC
-	TRBV18	TRBD2	TRBJ2-7	15	CASSPLRGVNYEQYF	TGTGCCAGCTCACCACTACGGGGGGTAAACTACGAGCAGTACTTC
-	TRBV6-5	-	TRBJ2-2	14	CASSYRLSTGELFF	TGTGCCAGCAGTTACAGGTTAAGCACCGGGGAGCTGTTTTTT
-	TRBV9	-	TRBJ1-4	16	CASSVAAGDVNEKLFF	TGTGCCAGCAGCGTAGCGGCGGGGGATGTTAATGAAAAACTGTTTTTT
once	TRBV14	-	TRBJ1-5	17	CASSQDLWRAGFQPQHF	TGTGCCAGCAGCCAAGATCTTTGGAGGGCAGGGTTTCAGCCCCAGCATTTT
-	TRBV19	TRBD2	TRBJ2-5	17	CASTPYGTSGNQETQYF	TGTGCCAGTACCCCCTATGGGACTAGCGGTAACCAAGAGACCCAGTACTTC
-	TRBV6-6	-	TRBJ1-4	15	CASSYSSRANEKLFF	TGTGCCAGCAGTTACTCTTCCAGGGCTAATGAAAAACTGTTTTTT
once	TRBV5-6	TRBD2	TRBJ2-1	19	CASSPGLGSLSSSYNEQFF	TGTGCCAGCAGCCCCGGACTAGGCTCCCTATCAAGCTCCTACAATGAGCAGTTCTTC
-	TRBV18	-	TRBJ1-5	16	CASSPSNQAIRGPQHF	TGTGCCAGCTCACCAAGTAATCAGGCTATTAGGGGGCCCCAGCATTTT
-	TRBV5-1	-	TRBJ1-5	15	CASSPGSSSNQPQHF	TGCGCCAGCAGCCCGGGGAGCAGTAGCAATCAGCCCCAGCATTTT
-	TRBV9	-	TRBJ1-6	16	CASSVGGPWGRIPLHF	TGTGCCAGCAGCGTAGGGGGACCTTGGGGTAGGATACCCCTCCACTTT
-	TRBV6-5	TRBD1	TRBJ1-4	14	CASSHRGTNEKLFF	TGTGCCAGCAGTCACAGGGGAACTAATGAAAAACTGTTTTTT
-	TRBV28	-	TRBJ1-2	15	CASTVSGSAGYGYTF	TGTGCCAGCACCGTCTCGGGCAGCGCGGGCTATGGCTACACCTTC
-	TRBV7-6	-	TRBJ2-1	14	CASQIRTGYNEQFF	TGTGCCAGCCAGATTAGGACCGGTTACAATGAGCAGTTCTTC
-	TRBV9	-	TRBJ1-4	15	CASSPLGWVNEKLFF	TGTGCCAGCAGCCCCCTCGGATGGGTTAATGAAAAACTGTTTTTT
-	TRBV7-2	-	TRBJ1-3	17	CASSARGPPSSGNTIYF	TGTGCCAGCAGCGCTAGAGGACCCCCGAGCTCTGGAAACACCATATATTTT
-	TRBV6-5	-	TRBJ1-2	13	CASRKTTEYGYTF	TGTGCCAGCAGAAAAACGACAGAGTATGGCTACACCTTC
-	TRBV21-1	-	TRBJ2-2	15	CASGGGQGITGELFF	TGTGCCTCCGGCGGAGGACAGGGAATAACCGGGGAGCTGTTTTTT
-	TRBV4-2	-	TRBJ2-5	15	CASSQDDGTDWGQYF	TGTGCCAGCAGCCAAGATGACGGGACCGATTGGGGCCAGTACTTC
-	TRBV5-4	-	TRBJ2-4	17	CASSQRTISGAKNIQYF	TGTGCCAGCAGCCAACGAACGATTAGCGGTGCCAAAAACATTCAGTACTTC
-	TRBV28	-	TRBJ1-1	14	CASSLLEGLTEAFF	TGTGCCAGCAGTTTACTGGAGGGGTTGACTGAAGCTTTCTTT
-	TRBV7-3	-	TRBJ2-1	15	CASSPQGRGAVEQFF	TGTGCCAGCAGCCCCCAGGGTCGCGGCGCCGTTGAGCAGTTCTTC
-	TRBV15	-	TRBJ2-1	16	CATSRDSPGGYNEQFF	TGTGCCACCAGCAGAGATTCCCCAGGAGGGTACAATGAGCAGTTCTTC
-	TRBV18	-	TRBJ1-5	13	CASSPQGNQPQHF	TGTGCCAGCTCACCACAGGGGAATCAGCCCCAGCATTTT
-	TRBV7-6	-	TRBJ2-3	13	CASSLAPTDTQYF	TGTGCCAGCAGCTTAGCCCCCACAGATACGCAGTATTTT
-	TRBV9	-	TRBJ1-5	15	CASSATGTANQPQHF	TGTGCCAGCAGCGCCACAGGGACCGCGAATCAGCCCCAGCATTTT
-	TRBV4-1	TRBD2	TRBJ2-1	18	CASSQDRLAGGLYNEQFF	TGCGCCAGCAGCCAAGATCGGCTAGCGGGAGGATTATACAATGAGCAGTTCTTC
few	TRBV5-8	TRBD1	TRBJ2-3	13	CATRGTGPDTQYF	TGTGCCACCAGAGGGACAGGCCCAGATACGCAGTATTTT
-	TRBV7-9	-	TRBJ1-1	14	CASSVQTGGTEAFF	TGTGCCAGCAGCGTACAGACGGGGGGCACTGAAGCTTTCTTT
-	TRBV30	-	TRBJ2-7	15	CAWSKLSARIYEQYF	TGTGCCTGGAGTAAACTGAGCGCTAGAATTTACGAGCAGTACTTC
-	TRBV18	TRBD2	TRBJ2-2	15	CASATLAGSAGELFF	TGTGCCAGTGCCACACTAGCGGGATCGGCGGGGGAGCTGTTTTTT
-	TRBV7-3	-	TRBJ2-6	18	CASSSFTAGGPGANVLTF	TGTGCCAGCAGCTCATTTACCGCCGGGGGGCCCGGGGCCAACGTCCTGACTTTC
-	TRBV12-5	TRBD2	TRBJ2-5	16	CASGLTSGGGYETQYF	TGTGCTAGTGGTTTGACTAGCGGGGGGGGGTATGAGACCCAGTACTTC
-	TRBV25-1	-	TRBJ2-3	12	CASTTSSDTQYF	TGTGCCAGCACGACTAGTTCGGATACGCAGTATTTT
-	TRBV27	-	TRBJ1-2	14	CASSPVPGRHGYTF	TGTGCCAGCAGCCCCGTACCCGGGCGCCATGGCTACACCTTC
-	TRBV6-6	TRBD2	TRBJ2-1	16	CASSYPGLVIRNEQFF	TGTGCCAGCAGTTACCCAGGACTAGTGATCCGCAATGAGCAGTTCTTC
few	TRBV7-6	TRBD2	TRBJ2-7	14	CASSFGGSSGEQYF	TGTGCCAGCAGCTTTGGCGGGAGTTCGGGCGAGCAGTACTTC
-	TRBV7-6	TRBD2	TRBJ2-7	16	CASSLEGAGGRREQYF	TGTGCCAGCAGCTTAGAAGGGGCGGGAGGGCGGCGCGAGCAGTACTTC
-	TRBV6-5	TRBD1	TRBJ2-1	15	CASSNDRGSYNEQFF	TGTGCCAGCAGCAACGACAGGGGCTCCTACAATGAGCAGTTCTTC
-	TRBV2	TRBD2	TRBJ2-1	15	CASSSTSGGNNEQFF	TGTGCCAGCAGTTCGACTAGCGGGGGGAACAATGAGCAGTTCTTC
-	TRBV10-3	-	TRBJ1-1	14	CAISEWAGGTEAFF	TGTGCCATCAGTGAGTGGGCGGGAGGGACTGAAGCTTTCTTT
few	TRBV27	TRBD1	TRBJ1-3	17	CASSRGGQAHSGNTIYF	TGTGCCAGCAGCCGCGGTGGACAGGCCCACTCTGGAAACACCATATATTTT
-	TRBV9	-	TRBJ1-5	14	CASSASNSNQPQHF	TGTGCCAGCAGCGCCAGTAATAGCAATCAGCCCCAGCATTTT